This T cell receptor beta chain stems from a study of OX40 agonist ivuxolimab in advanced cancers. A remark on this clone: What it binds is unknown.

Study-wide points: The study observed clonal expansion of CD4+ and CD8+ blood T cells by week 6 at 0.1 to 3.0 mg/kg.

The CDR3 is 16 amino acids. CDR1 MNHEY and CDR2 SVGAGI come from the germline V gene. V lost 0 bases to trimming and J lost 4 bases; unmatched junction nucleotides: 4. Using immunoSEQ multiplex PCR, the repertoire was profiled, and TCRdb retains in-frame clones only, with some absent. The sample holds more than 55,000 clones, roughly 89% seen once. The sequencing here drew on CD4+ or CD8+ T cells sorted from blood, taken in a trial of the OX40 agonist ivuxolimab. This clonotype was sampled from an adult with an advanced solid tumor such as melanoma, head and neck, liver or kidney cancer. J is TRBJ2-7 and V is TRBV6-5, with TRBD1 matching 12 bases. CDR3 amino acids: CASSYSGTGGRYEQYF. The CDR3 DNA sequence: TGTGCCAGCAGTTACTCCGGGACAGGGGGCCGGTACGAGCAGTACTTC.